This T cell receptor (beta chain) was found in a study of cytomegalovirus exposure and HLA in healthy donors. Sampled while nominally healthy, donors likely had unrecorded immune exposures. Germline lookup yields CDR1 MGHRA and CDR2 YSYEKL. V dropped 6 bases and J dropped 3 bases, with 11 bases sitting between them. The CDR3 has 13 amino acids. A multiplex PCR was run with 60 Vbeta primers and 13 Jbeta primers. The method was immunoSEQ multiplex PCR; TCRdb's version includes in-frame clones alone and lacks a portion of them. The profile covers approximately 200,000 clones, with 60% to 85% appearing a single time and about 16% taken by the ten largest.

The sequencing sample was made of PBMCs. This clonotype was obtained from a middle-aged man in good health and CMV-seronegative. V gene TRBV4-1 combines with J gene TRBJ1-1; D gene uncertain. Written as DNA, the CDR3 is TGCGCCAGCAGTGTGATCGGGGACACTGAAGCTTTCTTT. Translation gives CASSVIGDTEAFF.